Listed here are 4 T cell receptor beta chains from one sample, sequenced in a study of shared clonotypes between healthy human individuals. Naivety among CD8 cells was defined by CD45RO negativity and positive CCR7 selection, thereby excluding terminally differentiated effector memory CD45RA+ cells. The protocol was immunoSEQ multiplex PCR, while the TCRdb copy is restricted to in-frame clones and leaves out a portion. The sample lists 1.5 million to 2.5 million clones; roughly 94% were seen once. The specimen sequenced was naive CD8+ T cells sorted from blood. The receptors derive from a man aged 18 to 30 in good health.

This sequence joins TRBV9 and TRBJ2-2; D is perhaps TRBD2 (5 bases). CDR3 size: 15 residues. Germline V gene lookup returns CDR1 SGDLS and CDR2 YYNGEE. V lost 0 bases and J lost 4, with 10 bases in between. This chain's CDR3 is CASSVDLGLTGELFF. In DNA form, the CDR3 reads TGTGCCAGCAGCGTAGACCTAGGACTCACCGGGGAGCTGTTTTTT.

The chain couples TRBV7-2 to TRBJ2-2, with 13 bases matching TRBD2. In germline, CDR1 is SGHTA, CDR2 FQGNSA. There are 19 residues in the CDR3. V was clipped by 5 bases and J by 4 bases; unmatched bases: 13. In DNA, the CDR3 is TGTGCCAGCAGCGCTACTAGCGGGGGGGCTCTAGGGGTCACCGGGGAGCTGTTTTTT. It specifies CASSATSGGALGVTGELFF.

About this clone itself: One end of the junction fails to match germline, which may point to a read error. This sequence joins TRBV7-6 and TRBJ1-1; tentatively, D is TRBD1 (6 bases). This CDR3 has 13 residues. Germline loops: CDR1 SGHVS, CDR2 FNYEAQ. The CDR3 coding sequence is TGTGCCAGCAGATTAGGGGGTAGCACTGAAGCTTTCTTT. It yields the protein CASRLGGSTEAFF.

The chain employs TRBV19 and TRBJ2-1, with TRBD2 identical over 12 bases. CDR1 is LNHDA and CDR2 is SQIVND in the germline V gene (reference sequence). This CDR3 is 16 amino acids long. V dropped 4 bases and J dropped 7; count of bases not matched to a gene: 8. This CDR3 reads CASSTELAGGPNEQFF. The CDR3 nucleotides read TGTGCCAGTAGTACCGAACTAGCGGGAGGACCGAATGAGCAGTTCTTC. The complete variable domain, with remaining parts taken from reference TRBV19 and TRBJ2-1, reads DGGITQSPKYLFRKEGQNVTLSCEQNLNHDAMYWYRQDPGQGLRLIYYSQIVNDFQKGDIAEGYSVSREKKESFPLTVTSAQKNPTAFYLCASSTELAGGPNEQFFGPGTRLTVL.